This TCR beta chain stems from a study of shared clonotypes between healthy human individuals. The input for sorted-subset replicate PCRs was about 210 ng DNA, about 30,000 T cell genomes. Some clones are missing from TCRdb's copy, which holds only in-frame ones; the method was immunoSEQ multiplex PCR. The sample holds 2 million to 2.5 million clones, approximately 95% seen once. The V gene's germline CDR1 is SEHNR and CDR2 FQNEAQ (reference sequence). Trimming removed 2 bases at V and 1 base at J, with 8 bases between. This CDR3 is 14 amino acids long. V gene TRBV7-9 combines with J gene TRBJ1-1; D is ambiguous. This receptor was identified in a man aged 18-30 years in good health. Sequenced: naive CD4+ T cells sorted from blood. Subset of the sample: CD45RA+ positively selected. CDR3 amino acids: CASSLRVGNTEAFF. In nucleotides, the CDR3 is TGTGCCAGCAGCTTACGGGTAGGGAACACTGAAGCTTTCTTT. The variable domain in full, completed from reference TRBV7-9 and TRBJ1-1, reads DTGVSQNPRHKITKRGQNVTFRCDPISEHNRLYWYRQTLGQGPEFLTYFQNEAQLEKSRLLSDRFSAERPKGSFSTLEIQRTEQGDSAMYLCASSLRVGNTEAFFGQGTRLTVV.